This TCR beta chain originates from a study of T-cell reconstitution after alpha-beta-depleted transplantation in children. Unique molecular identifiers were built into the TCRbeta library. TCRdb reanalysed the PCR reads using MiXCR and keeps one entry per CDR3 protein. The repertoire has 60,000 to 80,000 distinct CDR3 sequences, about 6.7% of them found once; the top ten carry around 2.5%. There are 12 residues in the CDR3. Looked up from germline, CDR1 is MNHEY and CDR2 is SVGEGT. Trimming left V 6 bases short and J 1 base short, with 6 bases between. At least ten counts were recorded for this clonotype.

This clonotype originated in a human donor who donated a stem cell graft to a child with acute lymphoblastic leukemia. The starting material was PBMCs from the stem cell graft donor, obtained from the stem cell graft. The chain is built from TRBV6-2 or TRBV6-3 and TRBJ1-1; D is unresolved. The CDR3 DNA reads TGTGCCAGCAGGGACGGGAACACTGAAGCTTTCTTT. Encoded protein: CASRDGNTEAFF.